This T cell receptor (beta chain) is drawn from a study of shared clonotypes between healthy human individuals. Study-wide results and caveats: Estimated richness values were generally larger in naive subsets than in memory subsets.

Method: immunoSEQ multiplex PCR; TCRdb's copy keeps in-frame clones and lacks some. The data show about 1 million clones, approximately 72% seen once. Germline CDR1 and CDR2: MRHNA and SNTAGT. The CDR3 has 13 amino acids. Trimming took off 5 bases at V and 6 bases at J, with 11 bases between the two ends. Of note for this clone: Its antigen is still unknown.

The receptor was derived from a man younger than 35 in good health. The chain joins TRBV6-4 to TRBJ2-1; tentative D call: TRBD1 (5 bases). The sequenced sample consisted of memory CD4+ T cells sorted from blood. The subset is: CD45RA-negative fraction. CDR3 region: CASSWFDSNEQFF. CDR3 bases: TGTGCCAGCAGTTGGTTTGACAGCAATGAGCAGTTCTTC.